This T cell receptor beta chain was captured by sequencing in a study of identifying expanded T cells in peripheral blood. The germline CDR1 and CDR2 sequences are MGHDK and SYGVNS. This CDR3 has 12 amino acids. V gave up 3 bases and J gave up 7 bases, with 10 bases separating them. This table comes from immunoSEQ multiplex PCR, and its TCRdb copy is limited to in-frame clones, with some not included. The sample shows 70,000 or so clones, 85% to 90% of them seen only once. No infections or other immune events were documented during collection. The sequencing sample was made of blood. The chain links TRBV25-1 to TRBJ2-7; D is undetermined. The clonotype was recovered from a person between 18 and 75 years old in good health. For the CDR3, the DNA is TGTGCCAGCAGTGATGGGATTTGGGAGCAGTACTTC. Encoded protein: CASSDGIWEQYF.